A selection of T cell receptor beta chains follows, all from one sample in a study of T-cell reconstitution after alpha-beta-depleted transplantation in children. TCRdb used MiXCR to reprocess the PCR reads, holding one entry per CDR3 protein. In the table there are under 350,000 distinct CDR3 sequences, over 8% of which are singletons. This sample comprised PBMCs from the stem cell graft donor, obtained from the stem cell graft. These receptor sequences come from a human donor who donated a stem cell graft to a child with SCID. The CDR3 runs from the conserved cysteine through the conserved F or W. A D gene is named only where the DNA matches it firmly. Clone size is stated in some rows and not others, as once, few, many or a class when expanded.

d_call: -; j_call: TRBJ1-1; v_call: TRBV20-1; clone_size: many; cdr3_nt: TGCAGTGCTAGAAAGATTGAAGCTTTCTTT; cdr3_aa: CSARKIEAFF
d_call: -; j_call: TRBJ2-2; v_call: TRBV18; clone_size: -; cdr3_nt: TGTGCCAGCTCATCAGTTCAGAACACCGGGGAGCTGTTTTTT; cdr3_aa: CASSSVQNTGELFF
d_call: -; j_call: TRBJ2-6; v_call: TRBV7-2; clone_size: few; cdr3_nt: TGTGCCAGCAGCTTAGTGCAGGTCTCCTCCTCTGGGGCCAACGTCCTGACTTTC; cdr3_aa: CASSLVQVSSSGANVLTF
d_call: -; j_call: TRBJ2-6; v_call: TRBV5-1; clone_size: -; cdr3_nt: TGCGCCAGCAGCGGGCGACAGGCTGGGGCCAACGTCCTGACTTTC; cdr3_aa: CASSGRQAGANVLTF
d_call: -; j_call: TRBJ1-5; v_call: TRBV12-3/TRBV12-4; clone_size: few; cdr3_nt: TGTGCCAGCAGGCAGGCAGACCTCGGGAGCAATCAGCCCCAGCATTTT; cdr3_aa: CASRQADLGSNQPQHF
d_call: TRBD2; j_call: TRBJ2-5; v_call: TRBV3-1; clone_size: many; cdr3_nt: TGTGCCAGCAGCCAAGAAAGGGGGCGGCTAGCGGGGAGGGAGACCCAGTACTTC; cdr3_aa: CASSQERGRLAGRETQYF
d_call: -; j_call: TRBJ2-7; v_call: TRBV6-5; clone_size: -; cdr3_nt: TGTGCCACTGCGGACAGAAACTCCTACGAGCAGTACTTC; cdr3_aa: CATADRNSYEQYF
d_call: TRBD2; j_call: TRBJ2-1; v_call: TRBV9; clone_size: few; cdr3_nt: TGTGCCAGCAGCCCCAGTGGTAGCGGGGGTGGAGACTCCTACAATGAGCAGTTCTTC; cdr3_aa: CASSPSGSGGGDSYNEQFF
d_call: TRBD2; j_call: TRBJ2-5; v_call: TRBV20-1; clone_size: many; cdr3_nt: TGCAGTGCTAGTTCCAGCGGGGAGGAGACCCAGTACTTC; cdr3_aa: CSASSSGEETQYF
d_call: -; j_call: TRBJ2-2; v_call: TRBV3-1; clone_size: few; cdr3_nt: TGTGCCAGCAGCCAAGAAGACAGCCGGACCGGGGAGCTGTTTTTT; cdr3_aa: CASSQEDSRTGELFF
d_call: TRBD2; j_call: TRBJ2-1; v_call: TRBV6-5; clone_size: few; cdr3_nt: TGTGCCAGCAGTTACTCGCCCAGCGGGGGGTACAATGAGCAGTTCTTC; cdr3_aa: CASSYSPSGGYNEQFF
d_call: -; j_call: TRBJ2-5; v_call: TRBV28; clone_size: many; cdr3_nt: TGTGCCAGCAGTTTACCCACAGGGTCTAGCGAGACCCAGTACTTC; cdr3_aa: CASSLPTGSSETQYF
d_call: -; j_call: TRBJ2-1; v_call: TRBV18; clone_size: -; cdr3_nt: TGTGCCAGCTTCGGGGGCGCAGGCAATGAGCAGTTCTTC; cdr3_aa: CASFGGAGNEQFF
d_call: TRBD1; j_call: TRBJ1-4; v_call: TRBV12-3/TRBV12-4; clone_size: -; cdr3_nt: TGTGCCAGCAGTTTAGCCGGGACAGCAATGAAAAGTCTGTTTTTT; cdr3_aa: CASSLAGTAMKSLFF
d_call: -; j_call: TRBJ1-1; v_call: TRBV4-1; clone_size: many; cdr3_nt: TGCGCCAGCAGCCACCACACCATGAACACTGAAGCTTTCTTT; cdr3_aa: CASSHHTMNTEAFF
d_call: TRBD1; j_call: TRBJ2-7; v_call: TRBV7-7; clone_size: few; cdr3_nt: TGTGCCAGCAGCTCCGACAGGGGAAGCGAGCAGTACTTC; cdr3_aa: CASSSDRGSEQYF
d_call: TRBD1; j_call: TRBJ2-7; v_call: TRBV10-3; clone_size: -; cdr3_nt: TGTGCCATCAGTGAGTTGGGGACAGATTACTACGAGCAGTACTTC; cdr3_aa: CAISELGTDYYEQYF
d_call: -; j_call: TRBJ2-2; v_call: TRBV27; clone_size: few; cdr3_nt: TGTGCCAGCAATCGACAGAACACCGGGGAGCTGTTTTTT; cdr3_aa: CASNRQNTGELFF
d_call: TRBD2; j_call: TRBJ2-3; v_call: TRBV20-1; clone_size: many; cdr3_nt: TGCAGTGCTACCGGGACTAGCGGCTTCACAGATACGCAGTATTTT; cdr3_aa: CSATGTSGFTDTQYF
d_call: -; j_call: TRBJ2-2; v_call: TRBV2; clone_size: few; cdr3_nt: TGTGCCAGCAGTGAATTAGAGGGACTCACCGGGGAGCTGTTTTTT; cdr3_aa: CASSELEGLTGELFF
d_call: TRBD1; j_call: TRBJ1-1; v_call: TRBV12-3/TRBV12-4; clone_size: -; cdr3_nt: TGTGCCAGCAGTTCCGGGACAGGGTTGTGGGAAGCTTTCTTT; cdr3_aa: CASSSGTGLWEAFF
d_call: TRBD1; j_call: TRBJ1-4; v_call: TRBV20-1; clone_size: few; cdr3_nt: TGCAGTGCTTCCTCACAGGGGGCTAATGAAAAACTGTTTTTT; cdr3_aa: CSASSQGANEKLFF
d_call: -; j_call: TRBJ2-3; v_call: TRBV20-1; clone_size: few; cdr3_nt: TGCAGTGCCCCCGGGGGCGCCACAGATACGCAGTATTTT; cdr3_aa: CSAPGGATDTQYF
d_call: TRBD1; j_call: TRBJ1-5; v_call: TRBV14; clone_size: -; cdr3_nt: TGTGCCAGCAGCCAAGATCTGGACAGGCCTTATCAGCCCCAGCATTTT; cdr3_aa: CASSQDLDRPYQPQHF
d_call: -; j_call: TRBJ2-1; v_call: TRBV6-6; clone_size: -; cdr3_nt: TGTGCCAGCAGGGACAATCTGAATGAGCAGTTCTTC; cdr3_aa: CASRDNLNEQFF
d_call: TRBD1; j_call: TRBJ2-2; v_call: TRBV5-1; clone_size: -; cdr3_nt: TGCGCCAGCAGGGACGGGACAGCCGGGGAGCTGTTTTTT; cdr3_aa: CASRDGTAGELFF
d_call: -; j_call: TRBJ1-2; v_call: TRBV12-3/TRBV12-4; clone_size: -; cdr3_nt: TGTGCCAGCAGTAAGACAGACTATGGCTACACCTTC; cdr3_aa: CASSKTDYGYTF
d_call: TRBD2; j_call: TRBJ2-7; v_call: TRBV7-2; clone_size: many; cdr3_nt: TGTGCCAGCAGCTCGCCGGGACTAGCGGGTGTGAGCTCCTACGAGCAGTACTTC; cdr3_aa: CASSSPGLAGVSSYEQYF
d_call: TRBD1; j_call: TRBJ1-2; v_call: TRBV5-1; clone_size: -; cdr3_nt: TGCGCCAGCAGCTTGGTAGGGGGCGGCTATGGCTACACCTTC; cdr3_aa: CASSLVGGGYGYTF
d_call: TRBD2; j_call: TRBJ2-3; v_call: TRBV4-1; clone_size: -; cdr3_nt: TGCGCCAGCAGAGGAATAGCGGGGGGAAACACAGATACGCAGTATTTT; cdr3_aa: CASRGIAGGNTDTQYF
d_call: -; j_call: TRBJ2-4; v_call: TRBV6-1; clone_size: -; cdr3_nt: TGTGCCAGCAGTGGTCAGCAGGGTGGAGACATTCAGTACTTC; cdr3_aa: CASSGQQGGDIQYF
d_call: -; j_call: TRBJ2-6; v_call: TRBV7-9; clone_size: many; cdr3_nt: TGTGCCAGCAGCTTAGATGGCCATTCTGGGGCCAACGTCCTGACTTTC; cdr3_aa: CASSLDGHSGANVLTF
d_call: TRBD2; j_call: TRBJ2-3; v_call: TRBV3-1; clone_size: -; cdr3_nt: TGTGCCAGCAGCCAAGAGACTAGCGGGGCCACGCAGTATTTT; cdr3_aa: CASSQETSGATQYF
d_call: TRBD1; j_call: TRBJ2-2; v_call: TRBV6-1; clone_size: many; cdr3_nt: TGTGCCAGCAGCTCCGACAGGGTGAACACCGGGGAGCTGTTTTTT; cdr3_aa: CASSSDRVNTGELFF
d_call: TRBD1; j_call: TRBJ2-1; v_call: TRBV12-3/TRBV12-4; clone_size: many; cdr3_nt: TGTGCCAGCAGTTTTTCCGGGACAGCCTACAATGAGCAGTTCTTC; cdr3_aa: CASSFSGTAYNEQFF
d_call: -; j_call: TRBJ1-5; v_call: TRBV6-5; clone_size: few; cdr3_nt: TGTGCCAGCAGACCGGGACTTCGTCTGCCCCAGCATTTT; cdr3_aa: CASRPGLRLPQHF
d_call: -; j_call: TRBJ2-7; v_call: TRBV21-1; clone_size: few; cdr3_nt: TGTGCCAGGAGGGGGCCCAAGAGACTAGCCGTTTTCTACGAGCAGTACTTC; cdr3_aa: CARRGPKRLAVFYEQYF
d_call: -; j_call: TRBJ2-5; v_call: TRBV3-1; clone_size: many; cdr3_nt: TGTGCCAGCAGCCAAGGAGGGGGGGCGTGGGAGACCCAGTACTTC; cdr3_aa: CASSQGGGAWETQYF
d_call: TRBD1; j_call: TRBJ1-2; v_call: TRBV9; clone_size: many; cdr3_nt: TGTGCCAGCAGCGGAGGGGGCACTAATGGCTACACCTTC; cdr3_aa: CASSGGGTNGYTF
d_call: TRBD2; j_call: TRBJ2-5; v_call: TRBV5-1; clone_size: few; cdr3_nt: TGCGCCAGCAGCTGGGGGGGGGAACAAGAGACCCAGTACTTC; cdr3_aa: CASSWGGEQETQYF
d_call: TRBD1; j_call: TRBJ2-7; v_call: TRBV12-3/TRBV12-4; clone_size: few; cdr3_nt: TGTGCCAGCAGTTTTTGGACAGGGAAGAACGAGCAGTACTTC; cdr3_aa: CASSFWTGKNEQYF
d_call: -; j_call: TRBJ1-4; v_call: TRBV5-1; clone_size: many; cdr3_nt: TGCGCCAGCAGCTTGGATGGGCGGACTGAAAAACTGTTTTTT; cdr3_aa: CASSLDGRTEKLFF
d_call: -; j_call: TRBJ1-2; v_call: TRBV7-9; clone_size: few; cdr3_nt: TGTGCCAGCAGCTTAAGTGCAGCGCTGGATGCTTTTGGCTACACCTTC; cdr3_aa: CASSLSAALDAFGYTF
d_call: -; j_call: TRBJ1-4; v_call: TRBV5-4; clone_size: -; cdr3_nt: TGTGCCAGCAGCTTGAGGGGGGGGAAAAATGAAAAACTGTTTTTT; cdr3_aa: CASSLRGGKNEKLFF
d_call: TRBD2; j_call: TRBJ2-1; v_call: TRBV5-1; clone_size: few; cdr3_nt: TGCGCCAGCAGCTTCGGGGGGGAACTAAATGAGCAGTTCTTC; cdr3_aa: CASSFGGELNEQFF
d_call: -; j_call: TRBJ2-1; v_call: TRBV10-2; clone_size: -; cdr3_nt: TGCGCCAGCAGTGATGTGGGTGCTTTGGATGAGCAGTTCTTC; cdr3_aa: CASSDVGALDEQFF
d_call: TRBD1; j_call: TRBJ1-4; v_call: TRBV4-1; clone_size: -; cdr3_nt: TGCGCCAGCAGCCATTTCACAGGGGGTGAAGAAAAACTGTTTTTT; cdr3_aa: CASSHFTGGEEKLFF
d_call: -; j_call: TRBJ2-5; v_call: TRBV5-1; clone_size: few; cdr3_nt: TGCGCCAGCAGCTTGGCCGTGGGGGCAGAGACCCAGTACTTC; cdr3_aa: CASSLAVGAETQYF
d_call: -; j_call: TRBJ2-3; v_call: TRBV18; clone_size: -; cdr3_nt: TGTGCCAGCTCACCCCCAGGGAGCACAGATACGCAGTATTTT; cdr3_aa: CASSPPGSTDTQYF
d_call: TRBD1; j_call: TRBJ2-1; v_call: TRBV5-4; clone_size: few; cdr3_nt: TGTGCCAGCAGCCTGATGGGACAGGGGTCCTACAATGAGCAGTTCTTC; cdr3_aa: CASSLMGQGSYNEQFF
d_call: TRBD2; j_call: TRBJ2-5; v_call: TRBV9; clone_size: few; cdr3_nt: TGTGCCAGCAGCCTAGGACTAGGGGCGGAGACCCAGTACTTC; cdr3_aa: CASSLGLGAETQYF
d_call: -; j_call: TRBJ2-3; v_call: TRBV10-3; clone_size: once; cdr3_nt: TGTGCCATCAGCAGACAAATGAGCACAGATACGCAGTATTTT; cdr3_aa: CAISRQMSTDTQYF